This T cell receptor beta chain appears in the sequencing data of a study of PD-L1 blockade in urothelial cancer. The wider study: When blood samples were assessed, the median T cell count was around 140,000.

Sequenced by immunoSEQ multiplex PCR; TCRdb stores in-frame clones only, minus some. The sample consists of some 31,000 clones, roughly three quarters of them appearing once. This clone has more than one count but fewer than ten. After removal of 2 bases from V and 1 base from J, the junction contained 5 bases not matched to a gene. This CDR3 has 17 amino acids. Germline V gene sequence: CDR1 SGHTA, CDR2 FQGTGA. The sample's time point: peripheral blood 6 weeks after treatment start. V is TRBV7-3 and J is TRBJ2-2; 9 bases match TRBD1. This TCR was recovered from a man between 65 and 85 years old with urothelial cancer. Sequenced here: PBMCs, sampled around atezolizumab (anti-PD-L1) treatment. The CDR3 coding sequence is TGTGCCAGCAGCTTAGCCCCGGACAGGGGGAACACCGGGGAGCTGTTTTTT. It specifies CASSLAPDRGNTGELFF.